The 26 T cell receptor beta chains presented below share a single source sample, sequenced in a study of human T cells and chemical hapten exposure. TCRdb itself ran the RACE reads through MiXCR, one entry per CDR3 protein. The sample yields fewer than 400,000 distinct CDR3 sequences, around 6.9% seen once. Time point reported: patch test 1, 2 weeks after DPC sensitization. Stated treatment: therapeutic diphenylcyclopropenone sensitization with weekly scalp DPC. The sequencing used whole blood, collected in connection with sensitization to the hapten diphenylcyclopropenone (DPC). The receptor source for this set is a woman aged 18 to 35 with alopecia areata. Some clones in this sample may be carry-over from other donors' samples.

This clonotype has only a few counts. The CDR3 nucleotides read TGTGCCAGCATTAACCGGGGGTCAACCTACAATGAGCAGTTCTTC. Its protein is CASINRGSTYNEQFF. The chain combines TRBV5-5 with TRBJ2-1; the D gene is possibly TRBD2 (6 bases). CDR3 size: 15 residues. CDR1 SGHKS and CDR2 YYEKEE come from the germline V gene (reference sequence). Trimming took off 6 bases at V and 2 bases at J, with 15 bases between the two ends. Together with reference TRBV5-5 and TRBJ2-1, the CDR3 gives the full variable domain: DAGVTQSPTHLIKTRGQQVTLRCSPISGHKSVSWYQQVLGQGPQFIFQYYEKEERGRGNFPDRFSARQFPNYSSELNVNALLLGDSALYLCASINRGSTYNEQFFGPGTRLTVL.

This clonotype has a count of ten or more. This rearrangement joins TRBV20-1 to TRBJ2-3; D not certain. The germline gives CDR1 DFQATT, CDR2 SNEGSKA (reference sequence). The CDR3 runs 13 residues. Trimming took 3 bases from V and 2 from J, leaving 9 bases between them. CDR3 in amino acids: CSARARYTDTQYF. CDR3 nucleotide sequence: TGCAGTGCTAGGGCCAGATACACAGATACGCAGTATTTT.

The genes are TRBV19 and TRBJ2-1; D is unclear. The CDR3 extends over 15 amino acids. Germline lookup yields CDR1 LNHDA and CDR2 SQIVND (reference sequence). V dropped 3 bases and J dropped 0 bases, with 9 bases sitting between them. The CDR3 loop reads CASSIEVSSYNEQFF. CDR3 coding DNA: TGTGCCAGTAGTATCGAGGTGAGCTCCTACAATGAGCAGTTCTTC.

The sample holds a few counts of this clonotype. The CDR3 DNA is TGTGCCAGCAGCTTGCGTCAGGTAACGAGCACAGATACGCAGTATTTT. Encoded protein: CASSLRQVTSTDTQYF. The chain joins TRBV5-6 to TRBJ2-3; D is undetermined. The germline V gene encodes CDR1 SGHDT and CDR2 YYEEEE. V gave up 1 base and J gave up 0 bases, with 12 bases separating them. The length of the CDR3 is 16 residues.

This clonotype turned up a few times. This chain connects TRBV10-3 to TRBJ1-1; TRBD1 matches at 8 bases. J was trimmed by 4 bases and V by 0 bases; bases with no gene match: 4. There are 15 residues in the CDR3. CDR1 and CDR2 from the germline V gene are ENHRY and SYGVKD. The CDR3 DNA sequence: TGTGCCATCAGTGAGTCGGGGACAGGCCGCACTGAAGCTTTCTTT. Encoded protein: CAISESGTGRTEAFF.

This CDR3 is CASSSTGPRPTDTQYF. The CDR3 DNA reads TGTGCCAGCAGCTCGACAGGGCCGCGACCCACAGATACGCAGTATTTT. The V call is TRBV7-2, the J call TRBJ2-3; TRBD1 agrees at 7 bases. The germline V gene has CDR1 SGHTA and CDR2 FQGNSA. V shed 4 bases and J 2 bases; nucleotides not matched to a gene: 9. CDR3 size: 16 residues.

The rearrangement links TRBV12-3 or TRBV12-4 to TRBJ1-1, with 8 bases matching TRBD1. Trimming removed 5 bases from V and 11 bases from J; junction bases left unmatched: 4. The CDR3 totals 11 residues. The DNA for the CDR3 is TGTGCCAGCAGTACGACAGGGGATGCTTTCTTT. Translation: CASSTTGDAFF.

There are many counts of this clonotype. The V gene is TRBV28, the J gene TRBJ2-7, with a tentative D call TRBD1 (5 bases). CDR1 is MDHEN and CDR2 is SYDVKM in the germline V gene. This CDR3 has 13 amino acids. V shed 5 bases and J shed 2 bases, with 10 bases lying between them. This CDR3 is CASSARGTYEQYF. The CDR3 coding sequence is TGTGCCAGCAGTGCAAGGGGAACCTACGAGCAGTACTTC.

There are many counts of this clonotype. The chain combines TRBV20-1 with TRBJ2-5; 7 positions match TRBD2. V lost 1 base and J lost 2; bases outside the gene matches: 10. The germline gives CDR1 DFQATT, CDR2 SNEGSKA (reference sequence). The CDR3 length is 16 residues. In DNA form, the CDR3 reads TGCAGTGCTAGAGGCTTTGGGCTAGCGGCTCAAGAGACCCAGTACTTC. The encoded protein is CSARGFGLAAQETQYF.

This clonotype was recorded at least ten times. V usage is TRBV27 and J usage is TRBJ2-5; 8 bases align to TRBD2. CDR1 MNHEY and CDR2 SMNVEV come from the germline V gene (reference sequence). Trimming at V came to 8 bases and at J to 4 bases, leaving 12 bases not matched to a gene. The CDR3 runs to 15 residues. The DNA of the CDR3 is TGTGCCAGCCAAGAGCGGGGGTTTTTAGGAGAGACCCAGTACTTC. It translates to CASQERGFLGETQYF.

This clonotype was counted a few times. The chain has TRBV20-1 and TRBJ1-1; D remains unclear. The CDR3 is 12 amino acids. V gave up 4 bases and J gave up 4 bases, with 10 bases separating them. Germline V lookup: CDR1 DFQATT, CDR2 SNEGSKA (reference sequence). The CDR3 sequence: CSAKEGSTEAFF. Written as DNA, the CDR3 is TGCAGTGCTAAAGAGGGTTCCACTGAAGCTTTCTTT.

J is TRBJ2-7 and V is TRBV29-1; D is possibly TRBD2 (5 bases). The CDR3 sequence is 12 residues long. The V end lost 1 base, the J end lost 4 bases, and 8 bases lay between the germline ends. The V gene's germline CDR1 is SQVTM and CDR2 ANQGSEA. The CDR3 coding sequence is TGCAGCGTTGAAGGGGCGGGTTACGAGCAGTACTTC. Amino acid sequence: CSVEGAGYEQYF.

This clonotype occurred many times. The CDR3 region is CASSSSRTEAFF. The CDR3 DNA sequence: TGTGCCAGCAGTTCGTCTAGGACTGAAGCTTTCTTT. The chain recombines TRBV6-2 or TRBV6-3 with TRBJ1-1, with D uncertain. Trimming cost V 4 bases and J 5 bases, with 8 bases left between them. CDR1 and CDR2 (germline): MNHEY, SVGEGT. The CDR3 loop spans 12 amino acids.

In its sample, this clonotype was seen a few times. The chain combines TRBV18 with TRBJ2-7; 9 bases align to TRBD1. V shed 5 bases and J 5 bases; nucleotides not matched to a gene: 16. The CDR3 is 17 amino acids. The germline V gene has CDR1 KGHSH and CDR2 LQKENI. CDR3 in DNA: TGTGCCAGCTCAATGCTCGGGACAGGGTCTTTTACAGACGAGCAGTACTTC. This encodes CASSMLGTGSFTDEQYF.

This clonotype appeared a few times. This rearrangement joins TRBV12-3 or TRBV12-4 to TRBJ2-3; D uncertain. CDR3 length equals 12 residues. V dropped 3 bases and J dropped 5 bases, with 6 bases sitting between them. CDR3 in amino acids: CASSFMRDTQYF. As DNA, the CDR3 is TGTGCCAGCAGTTTCATGAGAGATACGCAGTATTTT.

This sequence joins TRBV24-1 and TRBJ2-2; a weak D match, TRBD2 (6 bases). Germline lookup yields CDR1 KGHDR and CDR2 SFDVKD. There are 14 residues in the CDR3. V was pared by 7 bases and J by 0 bases, with 8 bases between. CDR3 protein: CATRGGANTGELFF. The DNA for the CDR3 is TGTGCCACCAGAGGAGGGGCGAACACCGGGGAGCTGTTTTTT.

This chain joins TRBV29-1 and TRBJ2-3; D might be TRBD1 (5 bases). Germline lookup yields CDR1 SQVTM and CDR2 ANQGSEA. The CDR3 has 14 amino acids. Trimming stripped 4 bases from V and 2 bases from J, with 13 bases between. This CDR3 is CSVAGSLVTDTQYF. CDR3 bases: TGCAGCGTTGCAGGGTCCTTGGTCACAGATACGCAGTATTTT.

This clonotype was seen many times. The chain joins TRBV7-3 to TRBJ1-1, with no clear D. Germline values: CDR1 SGHTA, CDR2 FQGTGA. The CDR3 is made up of 13 amino acids. Trimming pared 4 bases from V and 4 bases from J, leaving 10 bases between. The CDR3 coding sequence is TGTGCCAGCAGCTCCCAGGAGGGCACTGAAGCTTTCTTT. Protein sequence: CASSSQEGTEAFF. Full variable domain (rest looked up from reference TRBV7-3 and TRBJ1-1): GAGVSQTPSNKVTEKGKYVELRCDPISGHTALYWYRQSLGQGPEFLIYFQGTGAADDSGLPNDRFFAVRPEGSVSTLKIQRTERGDSAVYLCASSSQEGTEAFFGQGTRLTVV.

This clonotype was recorded a few times. V gene TRBV20-1 combines with J gene TRBJ1-6; a possible D gene is TRBD1 (5 bases). Germline V gene data show CDR1 as DFQATT and CDR2 as SNEGSKA (reference sequence). Trimming removed 6 bases from V and 4 bases from J, with 13 bases in between. The CDR3 is 14 residues long. Written as DNA, the CDR3 is TGCAGTGCAAATAGACAGAGTTATAATTCACCCCTCCACTTT. Translating gives CSANRQSYNSPLHF.

This clonotype was seen repeatedly, ten times or more. V gene TRBV29-1 combines with J gene TRBJ2-5; no firm D call. Trimming stripped 4 bases from V and 4 bases from J, with 7 bases between. CDR1 and CDR2 (germline): SQVTM, ANQGSEA. CDR3 length: 11 amino acids. DNA for the CDR3: TGCAGCGTTGTAATTGGAGAGACCCAGTACTTC. This gives the protein CSVVIGETQYF.

This clonotype was picked up many times. This sequence joins TRBV3-1 and TRBJ2-2; D is unclear. The length of the CDR3 is 12 residues. Germline CDR1 and CDR2: LGHDT and YNNKEL (reference sequence). V was cut by 5 bases and J by 3 bases, with 4 bases left in between. CDR3 sequence reads: CASSSYTGELFF. CDR3 nucleotide sequence: TGTGCCAGCAGCTCCTACACCGGGGAGCTGTTTTTT.

This chain uses TRBV12-3 or TRBV12-4 with TRBJ2-1; D may be TRBD2 (5 bases). Trimming took 8 bases from V and 5 from J, leaving 10 bases between them. The CDR3 totals 12 residues. The CDR3 sequence: CASGNGNNEQFF. The CDR3, as DNA: TGTGCCAGCGGGAACGGGAACAATGAGCAGTTCTTC.

This clonotype was counted many times. The chain uses TRBV10-3 and TRBJ2-6; 11 bases agree with TRBD2. V dropped 0 bases and J dropped 2; count of bases not matched to a gene: 9. The CDR3 runs 20 residues. Germline CDR1 and CDR2: ENHRY and SYGVKD. The CDR3 here is CAISESYLAGGIAGANVLTF. The CDR3 region has the DNA TGTGCCATCAGTGAGTCGTATCTAGCGGGGGGAATAGCTGGGGCCAACGTCCTGACTTTC.

The rearrangement joins TRBV15 to TRBJ2-5; 9 bases fit TRBD1. This CDR3 is 14 amino acids long. CDR1 LNHNV and CDR2 YYDKDF come from the germline V gene (reference sequence). The V segment lost 2 bases and the J segment 3 bases; nucleotides outside the gene matches: 1. CDR3 nucleotides: TGTGCCACCAGCAGACGGGACAGGGAAGAGACCCAGTACTTC. Translation gives CATSRRDREETQYF.

This chain joins TRBV7-2 and TRBJ2-5, with 9 bases fitting TRBD1. CDR1 and CDR2 from the germline V gene are SGHTA and FQGNSA. The CDR3 covers 13 residues. The J segment lost 7 bases and the V segment lost 8 bases, leaving 8 bases of the junction unmatched. This CDR3 is CASQQGAQMTQYF. The CDR3 DNA sequence: TGTGCCAGCCAACAGGGGGCGCAGATGACCCAGTACTTC.

This clonotype has a count of ten or more. The rearrangement links TRBV6-5 to TRBJ2-5; the D is unclear. There are 13 residues in the CDR3. Trimming stripped 5 bases from V and 1 base from J, with 8 bases between. Germline V gives CDR1 MNHEY, CDR2 SVGAGI. The CDR3 protein is CASSKRGQETQYF. The CDR3 DNA follows: TGTGCCAGCAGTAAGCGAGGCCAAGAGACCCAGTACTTC.